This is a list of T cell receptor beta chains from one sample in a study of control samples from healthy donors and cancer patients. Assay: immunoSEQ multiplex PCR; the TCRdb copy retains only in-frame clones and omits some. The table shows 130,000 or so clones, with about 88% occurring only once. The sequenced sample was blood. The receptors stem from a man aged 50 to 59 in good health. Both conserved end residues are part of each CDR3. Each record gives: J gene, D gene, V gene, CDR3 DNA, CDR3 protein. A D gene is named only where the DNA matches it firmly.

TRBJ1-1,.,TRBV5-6,TGTGCCAGCAGCTTGACTTTTAGGGCAGGGACCACTGAAGCTTTCTTT,CASSLTFRAGTTEAFF
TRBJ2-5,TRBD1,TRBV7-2,TGTGCCAGCAGTCGGACAGGGTGGGAGACCCAGTACTTC,CASSRTGWETQYF
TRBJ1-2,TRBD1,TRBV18,TGTGCCAGCTCACCACCGGGACAGGAAGGCTATGGCTACACCTTC,CASSPPGQEGYGYTF
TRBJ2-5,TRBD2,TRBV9,TGTGCCAGCAGCGTTGATAGCGGGGGAGAGACCCAGTACTTC,CASSVDSGGETQYF
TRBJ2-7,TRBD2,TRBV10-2,TGCGCCAGCAGGGGCAGACTAGCGGGGGGGCCTTATTCCACCTACGAGCAGTACTTC,CASRGRLAGGPYSTYEQYF
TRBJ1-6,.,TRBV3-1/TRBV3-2,TGTGCCAGCAGCCATCCCGGAGGAGGGTCAAGTTCACCCCTCCACTTT,CASSHPGGGSSSPLHF
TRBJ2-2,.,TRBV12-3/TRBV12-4,TGTGCCAGCAGCTTGACCACCGGGGAGCTGTTTTTT,CASSLTTGELFF
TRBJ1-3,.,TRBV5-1,TGCGCCAGCAGCTTGTCCGGGATCGAAGGAAACACCATATATTTT,CASSLSGIEGNTIYF
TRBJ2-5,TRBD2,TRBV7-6,TGTGCCAGCAGCTTAAAGCGGGGGGGCCCTCAAGAGACCCAGTACTTC,CASSLKRGGPQETQYF
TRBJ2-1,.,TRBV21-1,TGTGCCAGCAGCCACGATCAGGGGTTGAAGGGTTGGACAGGGGCCATATACAATGAGCAGTTCTTC,CASSHDQGLKGWTGAIYNEQFF
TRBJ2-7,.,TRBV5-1,TGCGCCAGCAGCCTCGAGGGGACGATTAAGTACTTC,CASSLEGTIKYF
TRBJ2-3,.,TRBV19,TGTGCCAGCACCCCGACGGACGCTAGCACAGATACGCAGTATTTT,CASTPTDASTDTQYF
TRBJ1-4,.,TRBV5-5,TGTGCCAGCAGCTTGGGGTCGTGGTCGTCATCCAATGAAAAACTGTTTTTT,CASSLGSWSSSNEKLFF